This TCR beta chain stems from a study of T cells in Graves' hyperthyroidism and ophthalmopathy. Graves' hyperthyroidism was deemed stable given no ophthalmopathy progression within 18 months. Patients aged 18 to 65 had newly diagnosed hyperthyroidism of under 2 months' duration. The V end was cut by 10 bases, the J end by 5 bases, with 21 bases between. Germline CDR1 MDHEN, CDR2 SYDVKM. The CDR3 loop spans 15 amino acids. At least ten counts were recorded for this clonotype. Its antigen remains unidentified. Study-wide points: Most thyroid clonotypes with frequency above 0.001 were detected in blood.

TCR beta CDR3 regions were amplified from RNA. TCR CDR3 regions were first amplified by RT-PCR with HTBI primers. TCRdb re-called the multiplex PCR reads through MiXCR, storing one row per CDR3 protein. The sample yields about 710,000 distinct CDR3 sequences, approximately 16% seen once. V usage is TRBV28 and J usage is TRBJ1-5, with a possible D match to TRBD1 (6 bases). The sequencing input was blood. The clonotype originates from a man aged 18 to 29 with Graves' hyperthyroidism. The CDR3 loop is CATNPGGRSDQPQHF. DNA for the CDR3: TGTGCCACCAACCCTGGGGGCAGGTCGGATCAGCCCCAGCATTTT. The full variable domain, rest sourced from reference TRBV28 and TRBJ1-5, is DVKVTQSSRYLVKRTGEKVFLECVQDMDHENMFWYRQDPGLGLRLIYFSYDVKMKEKGDIPEGYSVSREKKERFSLILESASTNQTSMYLCATNPGGRSDQPQHFGDGTRLSIL.